This T cell receptor (beta chain) was found in a study of radiotherapy plus CTLA-4 blockade in lung cancer. Study as a whole: Objective responses occurred in roughly 20% of patients; roughly 30% had disease control.

About this clone: The sample contains more than one DNA sequence encoding this CDR3.

The repertoire was sequenced with immunoSEQ multiplex PCR; TCRdb's copy has only in-frame clones and lacks some. The sample consists of 90,000 to 100,000 clones, approximately 80% of them appearing once. Germline lookup yields CDR1 MNHEY and CDR2 SMNVEV (reference sequence). This CDR3 comprises 15 residues. Deletions cut 2 bases from V and 1 base from J, with 11 bases between. The sequencing here drew on peripheral blood, taken from a patient treated with radiotherapy plus ipilimumab. The V and J genes are TRBV27 and TRBJ1-2, with D possibly being TRBD1 (5 bases). The receptor was isolated from a human donor with non-small cell lung cancer that progressed on radiotherapy plus ipilimumab. The CDR3 DNA reads TGTGCCAGCAGTTTACGAGGGACTAATAACTATGGCTACACCTTC. Its translation is CASSLRGTNNYGYTF.